This TCR beta chain was recorded in a study of shared clonotypes between healthy human individuals. Sequencing was performed with immunoSEQ multiplex PCR; in TCRdb, only in-frame clones are kept and a portion is missing. The table lists roughly 1 million clones, under 80% of them singletons. The CDR3 runs 16 residues. Germline-derived CDR1 and CDR2 are KGHSH and LQKENI. Deletions cut 5 bases from V and 4 bases from J, with 20 bases between. Specimen: memory CD4+ T cells sorted from blood. Subset noted: CD45RA-negative fraction. The J gene is TRBJ2-5, the V gene TRBV18; tentative D call: TRBD2 (6 bases). The origin of this receptor is a man aged 18 to 35 in good health. The CDR3 DNA reads as TGTGCCAGCTCATCAACGCACCCCGGGGGTCTAGAGACCCAGTACTTC. Translating gives CASSSTHPGGLETQYF.